These 28 T cell receptor beta chains share one sample of origin, sequenced in a study of T cell responses to AZD1222 COVID-19 vaccine. Generated by immunoSEQ multiplex PCR, the TCRdb table keeps only in-frame clones and is missing some. Its listing shows some 150,000 clones. The sample comprised peripheral blood. The receptors originated from an adult in good health.

The rearrangement joins TRBV20-1 to TRBJ1-4, with 7 positions matching TRBD1. Germline V gene data show CDR1 as DFQATT and CDR2 as SNEGSKA (reference sequence). The CDR3 has 15 amino acids. V shed 3 bases, J shed 7 bases, and the junction held 11 bases outside the gene matches. The CDR3 sequence is CSASGQAPGSEKLFF. CDR3 DNA: TGCAGTGCTAGTGGACAGGCCCCGGGAAGTGAAAAACTGTTTTTT.

The gene calls are TRBV30 and TRBJ1-5; 10 bases are shared with TRBD1. Germline V CDR1 and CDR2: GTSNPN, SVGIG (reference sequence). The CDR3 contains 15 residues. V shed 0 bases and J 7 bases; nucleotides not matched to a gene: 6. The CDR3 loop reads CAWSVGGQGWQPQHF. The DNA for the CDR3 is TGTGCCTGGAGTGTAGGGGGACAGGGGTGGCAGCCCCAGCATTTT.

The V gene is TRBV7-7, the J gene TRBJ2-1; 7 nucleotides line up with TRBD1. CDR1 SSHAT and CDR2 FNYEAQ come from the germline V gene (reference sequence). The CDR3 contains 20 residues. V was clipped by 6 bases and J by 4 bases; unmatched bases: 24. In nucleotides, the CDR3 is TGTGCCAGCAGTCACTGTATGTTAGGTCCGGGACAGATCCTTTACAATGAGCAGTTCTTC. The encoded protein is CASSHCMLGPGQILYNEQFF.

The rearrangement joins TRBV5-1 to TRBJ1-1; TRBD1 is a possible D gene (6 bases). Trimming removed 4 bases at V and 7 bases at J, with 17 bases between. The germline CDR1 and CDR2 sequences are SGHRS and YFSETQ. This CDR3 spans 14 amino acids. The chain's CDR3 is CASSTQQGASEAFF. CDR3 in DNA: TGCGCCAGCAGCACTCAACAGGGAGCGAGTGAAGCTTTCTTT.

V usage is TRBV12-3 or TRBV12-4 and J usage is TRBJ1-2; 7 positions agree with TRBD1. The CDR3 sequence is 13 residues long. The junction had 5 bases not matched to a gene; V was cut back by 5 bases and J by 5 bases. CDR3 sequence: CASSLSTGYGYTF. CDR3 coding DNA: TGTGCCAGCAGTCTATCGACAGGGTATGGCTACACCTTC.

The V gene is TRBV2, the J gene TRBJ1-2; D might be TRBD1 (6 bases). In germline, CDR1 is SNHLY, CDR2 FYNNEI. The V end lost 4 bases, the J end lost 0 bases, and 12 bases lay between the germline ends. The CDR3 contains 15 residues. The CDR3 DNA reads TGTGCCAGCAGTGCACAGGGAGCCCCTAACTATGGCTACACCTTC. Amino acid sequence: CASSAQGAPNYGYTF.

The V call is TRBV6-5, the J call TRBJ2-5; maybe TRBD2 (5 bases). This CDR3 contains 13 residues. V was cut by 1 base and J by 7 bases, with 10 bases left in between. The germline V gene encodes CDR1 MNHEY and CDR2 SVGAGI. The CDR3 sequence: CASSYYPGGTQYF. The DNA for the CDR3 is TGTGCCAGCAGTTACTATCCAGGAGGGACCCAGTACTTC.

This chain connects TRBV21-1 to TRBJ1-5. TRBV21-1 is listed as a pseudogene. This CDR3 has 22 amino acids. The CDR3 DNA sequence: TGTGCCAGCAGCAAATGTGGTTTTAGGTGCGATGTCCGGGACCAAACTTGTCAGCCCCAGCATTTT. This sequence encodes CASSKCGFRCDVRDQTCQPQHF.

The chain employs TRBV14 and TRBJ1-2, with 12 bases identical to TRBD1. The CDR3 totals 15 residues. Looked up from germline, CDR1 is SGHDN and CDR2 is FVKESK. V shed 3 bases, J shed 4 bases, and the junction held 3 bases outside the gene matches. The CDR3 protein is CASSHGTGGPYGYTF. CDR3 DNA: TGTGCCAGCAGCCACGGGACAGGGGGCCCCTATGGCTACACCTTC.

The chain joins TRBV10-1 to TRBJ2-3; 9 positions match TRBD2. Germline V gives CDR1 WNHNN, CDR2 SYGVQD (reference sequence). V trimming: 5 bases; J trimming: 5 bases; junction bases outside the gene matches: 8. The CDR3 is made up of 15 amino acids. CDR3 amino acids: CASSPHSGGQDTQYF. The DNA for the CDR3 is TGCGCCAGCAGTCCCCATAGCGGGGGTCAAGATACGCAGTATTTT.

The chain carries TRBV5-8 and TRBJ2-3; the match to TRBD2 covers 10 bases. The CDR3 has 17 residues. The germline V gene encodes CDR1 SGHTS and CDR2 YDEGEE. V gave up 2 bases and J gave up 4 bases; unmatched junction bases: 10. The CDR3 nucleotides read TGTGCCAGCAGCTTTCGGGCGTTAGCGGGGGGCCCAGATACGCAGTATTTT. The encoded protein is CASSFRALAGGPDTQYF.

This sequence joins TRBV7-9 and TRBJ2-3; D ambiguous. V gave up 1 base and J gave up 2 bases, with 10 bases separating them. CDR1 and CDR2 (germline): SEHNR, FQNEAQ (reference sequence). CDR3 length: 15 amino acids. The CDR3 reads CASSLGVGYTDTQYF. Here the CDR3 DNA reads TGTGCCAGCAGCTTAGGGGTCGGGTACACAGATACGCAGTATTTT.

V gene TRBV12-3 or TRBV12-4 combines with J gene TRBJ1-2; 7 bases map to TRBD1. The V and J ends lost 7 bases and 7 bases, in that order; junction bases with no gene match: 9. The CDR3 length is 13 residues. The CDR3 reads CASIDRDSRGYTF. The CDR3 bases are TGTGCCAGCATTGACCGGGACAGTCGTGGCTACACCTTC.

The V and J genes are TRBV4-1 and TRBJ1-2; the D gene is possibly TRBD1 (6 bases). Trimming removed 0 bases from V and 0 bases from J, with 14 bases in between. CDR1 MGHRA and CDR2 YSYEKL come from the germline V gene. The CDR3 is 17 amino acids. DNA for the CDR3: TGCGCCAGCAGCCAAGATATCGACAGGTCTACTAACTATGGCTACACCTTC. It specifies CASSQDIDRSTNYGYTF.

The V and J genes are TRBV12-3 or TRBV12-4 and TRBJ2-5; D gene unclear. With 6 bases removed from V and 3 bases from J, the gap between germline ends came to 8 bases. The CDR3 runs to 12 residues. CDR3 in amino acids: CASSPYEETQYF. CDR3 DNA: TGTGCCAGCAGCCCGTACGAAGAGACCCAGTACTTC.

This chain uses TRBV6-4 with TRBJ1-5; the D is unclear. V lost 2 bases and J lost 4, with 6 bases in between. Germline V gene lookup returns CDR1 MRHNA and CDR2 SNTAGT. The CDR3 has 13 residues. CDR3 sequence reads: CASSDEVNQPQHF. DNA for the CDR3: TGTGCCAGCAGTGACGAAGTGAATCAGCCCCAGCATTTT.

This rearrangement joins TRBV4-1 to TRBJ1-1; TRBD1 matches 8 bases. Trimming took 8 bases from V and 4 from J; bases not matched to a gene: 3. The germline V gene has CDR1 MGHRA and CDR2 YSYEKL. The CDR3 has 12 amino acids. CDR3 loop: CASGRGPTEAFF. CDR3 DNA sequence: TGCGCCAGCGGCAGGGGGCCCACTGAAGCTTTCTTT.

The genes are TRBV6-5 and TRBJ1-1; the match to TRBD1 covers 11 bases. Losses at the gene ends were 5 bases for V and 3 bases for J; bases not matched to a gene: 5. The CDR3 has 15 amino acids. The germline CDR1 and CDR2 sequences are MNHEY and SVGAGI. The CDR3 loop is CASSRDRGKYTEAFF. The CDR3 bases are TGTGCCAGCAGTCGGGACAGGGGGAAGTACACTGAAGCTTTCTTT.

This chain uses TRBV5-1 with TRBJ1-1; unclear D gene. Germline-derived CDR1 and CDR2 are SGHRS and YFSETQ. This CDR3 is 13 amino acids long. Trimming took 1 base from V and 0 from J, leaving 4 bases between them. CDR3 amino acids: CASSLYMNTEAFF. Written as DNA, the CDR3 is TGCGCCAGCAGCTTGTATATGAACACTGAAGCTTTCTTT.

The chain recombines TRBV11-2 with TRBJ1-2, with TRBD1 matching over 9 bases. V lost 5 bases to trimming and J lost 8 bases; unmatched junction nucleotides: 6. The CDR3 has 13 residues. The V gene's germline CDR1 is SGHAT and CDR2 FQNNGV. CDR3 sequence (DNA): TGTGCCAGCAGCCCCGACAGGGGGAGAGGCTACACCTTC. It translates to CASSPDRGRGYTF.

V and J are TRBV12-3 or TRBV12-4 and TRBJ2-1; weak D call: TRBD1 (5 bases). With 6 bases removed from V and 9 bases from J, the gap between germline ends came to 15 bases. This CDR3 region has 13 residues. In DNA form, the CDR3 reads TGTGCCAGCAGCACCATTTGGGGCACTGAGCAGTTCTTC. Translation gives CASSTIWGTEQFF.

The chain carries TRBV9 and TRBJ2-3; weak D call: TRBD1 (6 bases). V lost 2 bases and J lost 2, with 12 bases in between. This CDR3 spans 15 amino acids. Germline V gene lookup returns CDR1 SGDLS and CDR2 YYNGEE. The CDR3 protein is CASSVEWGLTDTQYF. As DNA, the CDR3 is TGTGCCAGCAGCGTCGAATGGGGGCTCACAGATACGCAGTATTTT.

The chain links TRBV19 to TRBJ2-2, with TRBD1 matching over 8 bases. Germline CDR1 reads LNHDA; CDR2 reads SQIVND (reference sequence). This CDR3 contains 14 residues. V dropped 7 bases and J dropped 5; count of bases not matched to a gene: 6. The CDR3 sequence is CASTDRGGTGELFF. The CDR3 nucleotides read TGTGCCAGTACAGACAGGGGAGGTACCGGGGAGCTGTTTTTT.

The chain recombines TRBV3-1 (or the pseudogene TRBV3-2) with TRBJ1-4; TRBD1 matches at 9 bases. J gave up 7 bases and V 8 bases, and 8 bases lay outside the gene matches. The CDR3 is 14 residues long. CDR1 is LGHDT, CDR2 YNNKEL, per germline (reference sequence). CDR3 nucleotides: TGTGCCAGCGGAACACAGGGGGCGACTGAAAAACTGTTTTTT. This gives the protein CASGTQGATEKLFF.

V is TRBV5-5 and J is TRBJ2-7; D possibly corresponds to TRBD1 (5 bases). Germline CDR1 and CDR2: SGHKS and YYEKEE (reference sequence). Trimming left V 5 bases short and J 3 bases short, with 12 bases between. The CDR3 runs 13 residues. CDR3 amino acids: CASRPDRIYEQYF. The CDR3 DNA reads as TGTGCCAGCAGGCCCGACAGAATCTACGAGCAGTACTTC.

The rearrangement uses TRBV18 and TRBJ2-3; D is unresolved. V was clipped by 3 bases and J by 8 bases, with 12 bases between them. The CDR3 runs 13 residues. Germline CDR1 is KGHSH and CDR2 is LQKENI. The CDR3 spells CASSPDLKGTQYF. The CDR3 coding sequence is TGTGCCAGCTCACCTGACCTGAAGGGTACGCAGTATTTT.

To note about this clone: The sample holds other DNA sequences that translate to the same CDR3. V and J are TRBV5-1 and TRBJ2-3, with 9 bases identical to TRBD1. Looked up from germline, CDR1 is SGHRS and CDR2 is YFSETQ. The V and J ends lost 0 bases and 3 bases, in that order; junction bases with no gene match: 2. CDR3 length equals 15 residues. The DNA for the CDR3 is TGCGCCAGCAGCTTGGAAGGACAGGGGACAGATACGCAGTATTTT. It yields the protein CASSLEGQGTDTQYF.

The rearrangement uses TRBV6-6 and TRBJ1-4; tentative D call: TRBD1 (5 bases). This CDR3 contains 14 residues. The ends were cut back, 7 bases at V and 8 bases at J, with 17 bases in the middle. Germline loops: CDR1 MNHNY, CDR2 SVGAGI (reference sequence). CDR3 sequence reads: CASTPGQGGEKLFF. The DNA for the CDR3 is TGTGCCAGCACCCCGGGGCAGGGCGGAGAAAAACTGTTTTTT.